This T cell receptor beta chain comes out of a study of control samples from healthy donors and cancer patients. Clones were read by immunoSEQ multiplex PCR, and TCRdb kept only the in-frame ones, dropping some. The data contain tens of thousands of clones, about nine tenths of them seen just once; the ten biggest clones take up 13% to 15%. This clone showed up just once. V was cut by 0 bases and J by 2 bases, with 14 bases left in between. The CDR3 sequence is 17 residues long. The germline gives CDR1 MNHNS, CDR2 SASEGT. This TCR was recovered from a woman in her 70s in good health. This chain uses TRBV6-1 with TRBJ1-5; perhaps TRBD1 as D (6 bases). Specimen: blood. Here the CDR3 DNA reads TGTGCCAGCAGTGAAGCGTGGGGAGGGGGGCGCAATCAGCCCCAGCATTTT. This gives the protein CASSEAWGGGRNQPQHF.